The 18 T cell receptor beta chains given below trace back to one sample, sequenced in a study of blood T cell repertoires in COVID-19. Sequencing was performed with immunoSEQ multiplex PCR; in TCRdb, only in-frame clones are kept and a portion is missing. The sample holds about 250,000 clones, around 90% seen once. Sequenced input: peripheral blood. The receptors come from a man older than 75 with acute or convalescent COVID-19.

This chain links TRBV7-2 with TRBJ2-7; tentatively, D is TRBD2 (5 bases). Germline-derived CDR1 and CDR2 are SGHTA and FQGNSA. With 5 bases removed from V and 6 bases from J, the gap between germline ends came to 14 bases. The CDR3 is 13 amino acids. The chain's CDR3 is CASSPDPTIEQYF. DNA of the CDR3: TGTGCCAGCAGCCCAGACCCGACTATCGAGCAGTACTTC.

This chain connects TRBV24-1 to TRBJ1-1; a weak D match, TRBD1 (5 bases). This CDR3 is 15 amino acids long. From germline, CDR1 is KGHDR and CDR2 SFDVKD. The germline V and J ends were trimmed by 2 bases and 3 bases, with 12 bases remaining between them. CDR3 protein: CATSDSGSGDTEAFF. As DNA, the CDR3 is TGTGCCACCAGTGATTCAGGGAGCGGGGACACTGAAGCTTTCTTT.

The chain joins TRBV7-2 to TRBJ1-2; possibly TRBD1 for D (6 bases). This CDR3 region has 13 residues. Germline lookup yields CDR1 SGHTA and CDR2 FQGNSA. Trimming took 3 bases from V and 5 from J, leaving 10 bases between them. DNA of the CDR3: TGTGCCAGCAGCTTTGGAAGGGGGTATGGCTACACCTTC. The encoded protein is CASSFGRGYGYTF.

This chain links TRBV5-6 with TRBJ2-7; D might be TRBD1 (5 bases). V gave up 1 base and J gave up 3 bases, with 14 bases separating them. This CDR3 region has 15 residues. CDR1 is SGHDT, CDR2 YYEEEE, per germline. The CDR3 region is CASSLLGQGYYEQYF. CDR3 DNA: TGTGCCAGCAGCTTGCTAGGGCAGGGATACTACGAGCAGTACTTC.

The V gene is TRBV7-9, the J gene TRBJ1-2; maybe TRBD1 (5 bases). This CDR3 spans 13 amino acids. The V gene's germline CDR1 is SEHNR and CDR2 FQNEAQ (reference sequence). V was pared by 4 bases and J by 6 bases, with 12 bases between. The CDR3 bases are TGTGCCAGCAGCTCGGCGGGACCAAATGGCTACACCTTC. Its protein is CASSSAGPNGYTF.

CDR3 loop: CASSYFRDFSDTQYF. The CDR3, as DNA: TGTGCCAGCAGTTACTTCCGGGACTTTTCGGATACGCAGTATTTT. The chain couples TRBV6-2 or TRBV6-3 to TRBJ2-3; a weak D match, TRBD2 (6 bases). The CDR3 is 15 residues long. Per germline, CDR1 MNHEY and CDR2 SVGEGT. Trimming pared 1 base from V and 6 bases from J, leaving 14 bases between.

The chain combines TRBV18 with TRBJ2-7, with D perhaps matching TRBD2 (6 bases). V was pared by 3 bases and J by 5 bases, with 17 bases between. Per the germline V gene, CDR1 is KGHSH and CDR2 is LQKENI. CDR3 length: 15 amino acids. The CDR3 region has the DNA TGTGCCAGCTCACCTACCGGCCCGGGGGAGAACGAGCAGTACTTC. Amino acids: CASSPTGPGENEQYF. Combining the CDR3 with reference TRBV18 and TRBJ2-7 gives the whole variable domain NAGVMQNPRHLVRRRGQEARLRCSPMKGHSHVYWYRQLPEEGLKFMVYLQKENIIDESGMPKERFSAEFPKEGPSILRIQQVVRGDSAAYFCASSPTGPGENEQYFGPGTRLTVT.

This clone was recorded a few times. The V gene is TRBV7-2, the J gene TRBJ1-5; maybe TRBD1 (6 bases). The CDR3 totals 15 residues. Germline-derived CDR1 and CDR2 are SGHTA and FQGNSA. Trimming stripped 1 base from V and 4 bases from J, with 11 bases between. CDR3 DNA: TGTGCCAGCAGCTTAGGGGGGACAACTAATCAGCCCCAGCATTTT. Its translation: CASSLGGTTNQPQHF.

This chain uses TRBV7-2 with TRBJ2-5, with 12 bases aligning to TRBD2. Germline V gene sequence: CDR1 SGHTA, CDR2 FQGNSA. This CDR3 has 17 residues. V lost 4 bases, J lost 6 bases, and 12 bases stayed unmatched. The CDR3: CASSWDRALAGGQTQYF. In DNA, the CDR3 is TGTGCCAGCAGCTGGGACAGGGCACTAGCGGGAGGCCAGACCCAGTACTTC.

V is TRBV4-1 and J is TRBJ2-7, with D perhaps matching TRBD1 (5 bases). The CDR3 extends over 15 amino acids. Deletions cut 0 bases from V and 12 bases from J, with 21 bases between. Germline V gene lookup returns CDR1 MGHRA and CDR2 YSYEKL. This CDR3 is CASSQDWGAQQTVYF. CDR3 sequence (DNA): TGCGCCAGCAGCCAAGATTGGGGCGCCCAGCAGACTGTGTACTTC.

This chain uses TRBV6-2 or TRBV6-3 with TRBJ1-2; possibly TRBD1 for D (5 bases). V gave up 6 bases and J gave up 3 bases, with 11 bases separating them. Germline V gene lookup returns CDR1 MNHEY and CDR2 SVGEGT. The CDR3 runs to 13 residues. The chain's CDR3 is CASSREGYYGYTF. CDR3 nucleotide sequence: TGTGCCAGCAGCCGGGAGGGGTACTATGGCTACACCTTC.

V is TRBV19 and J is TRBJ2-7, with D maybe TRBD1 (5 bases). Germline V gene data show CDR1 as LNHDA and CDR2 as SQIVND (reference sequence). Trimming took 4 bases from V and 7 from J, leaving 14 bases between them. The CDR3 length is 13 residues. The CDR3 nucleotides read TGTGCCAGTAGTAGTGGGGCCGCCTGGGAGCAGTACTTC. It translates to CASSSGAAWEQYF. Variable domain in full (rest from reference TRBV19 and TRBJ2-7): DGGITQSPKYLFRKEGQNVTLSCEQNLNHDAMYWYRQDPGQGLRLIYYSQIVNDFQKGDIAEGYSVSREKKESFPLTVTSAQKNPTAFYLCASSSGAAWEQYFGPGTRLTVT.

The chain joins TRBV4-3 to TRBJ2-3; D might be TRBD2 (6 bases). This CDR3 is built from 16 residues. Trimming removed 4 bases from V and 6 bases from J, with 20 bases in between. Germline V gene lookup returns CDR1 LGHNA and CDR2 YSLEER. The CDR3 region has the DNA TGCGCCAGCAGCCCTGGGACTTCTTATCAAAGGGATACGCAGTATTTT. It codes for CASSPGTSYQRDTQYF.

CDR3 DNA: TGTGCCAGCAGCCGACTAGCGGGAGATAGGGAGACCCAGTACTTC. It translates to CASSRLAGDRETQYF. This chain connects TRBV5-6 to TRBJ2-5; 12 nucleotides align to TRBD2. Per germline, CDR1 SGHDT and CDR2 YYEEEE. The CDR3 is 15 amino acids. V shed 4 bases and J 5 bases; nucleotides not matched to a gene: 6. Combining the CDR3 with reference TRBV5-6 and TRBJ2-5 gives the whole variable domain DAGVTQSPTHLIKTRGQQVTLRCSPKSGHDTVSWYQQALGQGPQFIFQYYEEEERQRGNFPDRFSGHQFPNYSSELNVNALLLGDSALYLCASSRLAGDRETQYFGPGTRLLVL.

The chain couples TRBV7-6 to TRBJ2-3; 11 bases line up with TRBD2. This CDR3 region has 15 residues. Germline V CDR1 and CDR2: SGHVS, FNYEAQ. J was trimmed by 1 base and V by 7 bases; bases with no gene match: 4. CDR3 sequence: CASNPGLAGTDTQYF. CDR3 bases: TGTGCCAGCAACCCGGGACTAGCGGGCACAGATACGCAGTATTTT.

CDR3 loop: CASSLVGRANYGYTF. As DNA, the CDR3 is TGTGCCAGCAGCTTGGTGGGCAGAGCTAACTATGGCTACACCTTC. V and J are TRBV5-4 and TRBJ1-2; D unresolved. CDR1 and CDR2 (germline): SGHNT, YYREEE (reference sequence). The V end was cut by 0 bases, the J end by 0 bases, with 9 bases between. The CDR3 consists of 15 residues.

The V gene is TRBV24-1, the J gene TRBJ2-2, with D tentatively TRBD2 (5 bases). Trimming cost V 6 bases and J 1 base, with 11 bases left between them. CDR3 size: 15 residues. Germline CDR1 KGHDR, CDR2 SFDVKD. CDR3 in DNA: TGTGCCACCAGTCGAGGGCTGGGGAACACCGGGGAGCTGTTTTTT. Protein product: CATSRGLGNTGELFF.

The chain uses TRBV28 and TRBJ1-1; TRBD1 matches 7 bases. The CDR3 loop spans 15 amino acids. V was clipped by 4 bases and J by 1 base; unmatched bases: 6. Germline CDR1 is MDHEN and CDR2 is SYDVKM. The CDR3 DNA reads as TGTGCCAGCAGTTCCCCGGGACAGAGGAACACTGAAGCTTTCTTT. Its protein product is CASSSPGQRNTEAFF.